This is a list of T cell receptor beta chains from one sample in a study of cytomegalovirus exposure and HLA in healthy donors. Here immunoSEQ multiplex PCR was the method, and the copy in TCRdb shows in-frame clones only, minus some. In the table there are 150,000 to 200,000 clones, about 80% of which are singletons. Input material: PBMCs. These receptors all stem from a woman under 40 in good health and CMV-seropositive. Both conserved end residues are part of each CDR3. D genes are given only for firm matches. Some rows mark clone size as missing; the rest say once, few, many or name a class of expanded clone.

j_call v_call clone_size d_call cdr3_aa cdr3_nt
TRBJ2-2 TRBV11-3 - - CASSLHTGELFF TGTGCCAGCAGCTTACATACCGGGGAGCTGTTTTTT
TRBJ2-1 TRBV28 - TRBD2 CASIGGGTYNEQFF TGTGCCAGCATAGGCGGGGGTACCTACAATGAGCAGTTCTTC
TRBJ1-2 TRBV29-1 - TRBD1 CSVDRQGFNGYTF TGCAGCGTTGATCGACAGGGGTTCAATGGCTACACCTTC
TRBJ2-7 TRBV19 - - CASSAGPRYEQYF TGTGCCAGTAGCGCGGGACCCCGCTACGAGCAGTACTTC
TRBJ1-5 TRBV28 - TRBD1 CASIRDRGQPQHF TGTGCCAGCATCCGGGACAGGGGACAGCCCCAGCATTTT
TRBJ1-4 TRBV28 - - CASSLSGVYRLFF TGTGCCAGCAGTCTATCAGGGGTTTATAGACTGTTTTTT
TRBJ1-1 TRBV13 - TRBD1 CASSLRQGIEAFF TGTGCCAGCAGCCTCCGACAGGGAATTGAAGCTTTCTTT
TRBJ2-4 TRBV6-5 - - CASSWSAGVDIQYF TGTGCCAGCAGTTGGAGTGCAGGGGTGGACATTCAGTACTTC
TRBJ2-1 TRBV29-1 few TRBD2 CSVKQRGSSYNEQFF TGCAGCGTTAAGCAGCGCGGGAGCTCCTACAATGAGCAGTTCTTC
TRBJ1-3 TRBV4-1 - - CASSLSPGSSGNTIYF TGCGCCAGCAGCCTCTCTCCCGGGTCCTCTGGAAACACCATATATTTT
TRBJ1-2 TRBV5-4 - TRBD1 CASSSNQIRDRVGYTF TGTGCCAGCAGCTCAAATCAAATCCGGGACAGGGTTGGCTACACCTTC
TRBJ2-7 TRBV19 - TRBD1 CASSPGTGVFEQYF TGTGCCAGTAGTCCCGGGACAGGGGTTTTCGAGCAGTACTTC
TRBJ2-6 TRBV5-4 few - CASSFRVTSGANVLTF TGTGCCAGCAGCTTTCGGGTGACTTCTGGGGCCAACGTCCTGACTTTC
TRBJ2-3 TRBV7-8 - TRBD1 CASSWGTGGRDTQYF TGTGCCAGCAGCTGGGGGACAGGCGGTCGGGATACGCAGTATTTT
TRBJ1-4 TRBV5-4 - - CASSSTGSNEKLFF TGTGCCAGCAGCTCCACAGGGAGTAATGAAAAACTGTTTTTT
TRBJ2-1 TRBV21-1 - - CASSVCDNEQFF TGTGCCAGCAGCGTATGCGACAATGAGCAGTTCTTC
TRBJ1-6 TRBV7-2 - TRBD1 CASSLTTGGISPLHF TGTGCCAGCAGCTTAACGACAGGGGGAATTTCACCCCTCCACTTT
TRBJ2-7 TRBV25-1 - TRBD1 CASRGQFLEQYF TGTGCCAGCCGGGGACAGTTTTTAGAGCAGTACTTC
TRBJ2-3 TRBV15 - - CATSARRGTDTQYF TGTGCCACCAGCGCCAGGAGGGGCACAGATACGCAGTATTTT
TRBJ2-1 TRBV29-1 - - CSVARWGDSEQFF TGCAGCGTTGCTAGATGGGGGGATTCTGAGCAGTTCTTC
TRBJ2-3 TRBV27 - TRBD2 CASSLTSGGPDTQYF TGTGCCAGCAGTTTGACTAGCGGGGGGCCAGATACGCAGTATTTT
TRBJ2-7 TRBV27 once - CASSLWSKRSSYEQYF TGTGCCAGCAGTTTATGGTCTAAGCGGAGCTCCTACGAGCAGTACTTC
TRBJ2-3 TRBV5-1 once - CASSLAPGDVGLGTQYF TGCGCCAGCAGCTTGGCCCCGGGGGATGTAGGTCTGGGTACGCAGTATTTT
TRBJ2-5 TRBV7-6 once TRBD2 CASSVGVAGGNQETQYF TGTGCCAGCAGCGTAGGGGTAGCGGGGGGAAATCAAGAGACCCAGTACTTC
TRBJ1-2 TRBV7-2 - TRBD1 CASSTDRTRGLGGYTF TGTGCCAGCAGCACGGACAGGACCCGAGGACTGGGCGGCTACACCTTC
TRBJ1-4 TRBV4-1 - TRBD1 CASSLGQGINEKLFF TGCGCCAGCAGCCTAGGACAGGGGATTAATGAAAAACTGTTTTTT
TRBJ1-1 TRBV5-5 - - CASGKGVLGTEAFF TGTGCCAGCGGGAAGGGGGTTTTGGGCACTGAAGCTTTCTTT
TRBJ1-3 TRBV7-6 - - CASSRSAGPSSGNTIYF TGTGCCAGCAGCCGTTCGGCAGGCCCGAGCTCTGGAAACACCATATATTTT
TRBJ2-7 TRBV19 - - CASSVDTRSYEQYF TGTGCCAGTAGTGTCGACACCCGCTCCTACGAGCAGTACTTC
TRBJ1-4 TRBV19 - - CASSSSVQGYEKLFF TGTGCCAGTAGTTCCTCCGTGCAGGGTTACGAAAAACTGTTTTTT
TRBJ2-2 TRBV27 - - CASSILQGTGELFF TGTGCCAGCAGTATATTACAGGGAACCGGGGAGCTGTTTTTT
TRBJ1-5 TRBV5-8 once - CASSSEGGVDQPQHF TGTGCCAGCAGCTCCGAAGGGGGGGTAGATCAGCCCCAGCATTTT
TRBJ2-3 TRBV10-2 - - CASSEEWPHTDTQYF TGCGCCAGCAGCGAGGAATGGCCCCACACAGATACGCAGTATTTT
TRBJ1-1 TRBV10-1 - TRBD1 CASTRDRQNTEAFF TGCGCCAGCACCCGGGACAGACAGAACACTGAAGCTTTCTTT
TRBJ2-3 TRBV5-1 few TRBD2 CASSSGRTSGRSDTQYF TGCGCCAGCAGCTCGGGAAGGACTAGCGGGAGGAGCGATACGCAGTATTTT
TRBJ1-5 TRBV7-2 - - CASSPLAGEDQPQHF TGTGCCAGCAGCCCTCTGGCGGGGGAGGATCAGCCCCAGCATTTT
TRBJ1-2 TRBV30 once TRBD1 CAWDRGSGGGYGYTF TGTGCCTGGGACAGGGGCTCGGGAGGAGGCTATGGCTACACCTTC
TRBJ1-2 TRBV11-2 - - CASRPPRGDYGYTF TGTGCCAGCAGGCCCCCCAGGGGCGACTATGGCTACACCTTC
TRBJ2-7 TRBV18 - - CASSPPTSHYEQYF TGTGCCAGCTCACCACCCACCAGTCACTACGAGCAGTACTTC
TRBJ2-1 TRBV4-3 - - CASSQEKRSSEQFF TGCGCCAGCAGCCAAGAGAAGCGCTCGAGTGAGCAGTTCTTC
TRBJ2-1 TRBV30 - TRBD1 CAWSPTGGFDEQFF TGTGCCTGGAGTCCGACAGGGGGTTTCGATGAGCAGTTCTTC
TRBJ2-3 TRBV5-4 - TRBD2 CASSSGGASTDTQYF TGTGCCAGCAGCTCGGGGGGGGCTAGCACAGATACGCAGTATTTT
TRBJ1-5 TRBV6-1 - - CASSYQGYNQPQHF TGTGCCAGCAGTTATCAGGGTTATAATCAGCCCCAGCATTTT
TRBJ2-5 TRBV9 - - CASSVVGAGTQYF TGTGCCAGCAGCGTAGTAGGGGCAGGGACCCAGTACTTC
TRBJ1-4 TRBV7-2 once TRBD1 CASRAQGVGNEKLFF TGTGCCAGCAGGGCACAGGGGGTAGGTAATGAAAAACTGTTTTTT
TRBJ1-4 TRBV27 - - CASSLGRGGSATNEKLFF TGTGCCAGCAGTTTAGGCCGAGGGGGATCCGCAACTAATGAAAAACTGTTTTTT
TRBJ2-3 TRBV6-4 - - CASSGRGGTDTQYF TGTGCCAGCAGCGGCAGGGGCGGCACAGATACGCAGTATTTT
TRBJ2-5 TRBV5-1 - - CASSLTGGPDGGETQYF TGCGCCAGCAGCTTGACCGGGGGGCCGGATGGGGGGGAGACCCAGTACTTC
TRBJ2-7 TRBV7-9 - TRBD1 CASSSLTRDRGDEQYF TGTGCCAGCAGCTCATTGACCCGGGACAGGGGTGACGAGCAGTACTTC
TRBJ2-5 TRBV18 few - CASSPLPAGGSQETQYF TGTGCCAGCTCACCACTCCCCGCAGGGGGGAGCCAAGAGACCCAGTACTTC